Listed below are T cell receptor beta chains from one sample, sequenced in a study of early T cells in non-severe SARS-CoV-2 infection. MiXCR was run by TCRdb on the 5' RACE reads, yielding one entry per CDR3 protein. The repertoire holds approximately 71,000 distinct CDR3 sequences, with 9.5% to 15% as singletons. The sequenced sample was whole blood, obtained at baseline. All receptors come from an adult who was a healthcare worker with PCR-confirmed SARS-CoV-2 infection or an uninfected control (not recorded which). CDR3s include the opening cysteine and the closing phenylalanine or tryptophan. Each record gives: J gene, D gene, V gene, CDR3 length, clone size, CDR3 DNA, CDR3 protein. D genes are given only for firm matches. Not all rows give a size; the values are once, few, many and, for expanded clones, a class.

j_call: TRBJ1-5; d_call: -; v_call: TRBV28; cdr3_length: 15; clone_size: -; cdr3_nt: TGTGCCAGCAGTTTAAGGGAGGGGAGCAATCAGCCCCAGCATTTT; cdr3_aa: CASSLREGSNQPQHF
j_call: TRBJ1-3; d_call: -; v_call: TRBV28; cdr3_length: 12; clone_size: -; cdr3_nt: TGTGCCAGCAGTTTTCCTGGAAACACCATATATTTT; cdr3_aa: CASSFPGNTIYF
j_call: TRBJ2-7; d_call: -; v_call: TRBV21-1; cdr3_length: 16; clone_size: few; cdr3_nt: TGTGCCAGCAGCAAAGCGTTTTGGCGGAGCTCCTACGAGCAGTACTTC; cdr3_aa: CASSKAFWRSSYEQYF
j_call: TRBJ2-7; d_call: TRBD1; v_call: TRBV20-1; cdr3_length: 13; clone_size: many; cdr3_nt: TGCAGTGTAGGGCCGGGACAGGGGTTCGGGCAGTACTTC; cdr3_aa: CSVGPGQGFGQYF
j_call: TRBJ2-5; d_call: -; v_call: TRBV11-2; cdr3_length: 14; clone_size: few; cdr3_nt: TGTGCCAGCAGCTGGACGCCCGCCGAAGAGACCCAGTACTTC; cdr3_aa: CASSWTPAEETQYF
j_call: TRBJ2-1; d_call: TRBD1; v_call: TRBV28; cdr3_length: 16; clone_size: many; cdr3_nt: TGTGCCAGCAGACACGGCGGGACAGGAAGCTACAATGAGCAGTTCTTC; cdr3_aa: CASRHGGTGSYNEQFF
j_call: TRBJ1-3; d_call: -; v_call: TRBV7-9; cdr3_length: 14; clone_size: many; cdr3_nt: TGTGCCAGCAGCTTAGGGGGCTCTGGAAACACCATATATTTT; cdr3_aa: CASSLGGSGNTIYF
j_call: TRBJ2-3; d_call: -; v_call: TRBV9; cdr3_length: 14; clone_size: -; cdr3_nt: TGTGCCAGCAGCGTAGAGAATAGCAGAGATACGCAGTATTTT; cdr3_aa: CASSVENSRDTQYF
j_call: TRBJ1-5; d_call: -; v_call: TRBV29-1; cdr3_length: 12; clone_size: many; cdr3_nt: TGCAGCGTTAAATCCCTCGGGCAGCCCCAGCATTTT; cdr3_aa: CSVKSLGQPQHF
j_call: TRBJ1-6; d_call: -; v_call: TRBV5-6; cdr3_length: 14; clone_size: -; cdr3_nt: TGTGCCAGCAGCTTTTTCAGGGTGAATTCACCCCTCCACTTT; cdr3_aa: CASSFFRVNSPLHF
j_call: TRBJ2-3; d_call: -; v_call: TRBV5-4; cdr3_length: 15; clone_size: -; cdr3_nt: TGTGCCAGCAGCTTGGCCGGGGCGAGCACAGATACGCAGTATTTT; cdr3_aa: CASSLAGASTDTQYF
j_call: TRBJ2-3; d_call: -; v_call: TRBV7-6; cdr3_length: 14; clone_size: few; cdr3_nt: TGTGCCAGCGCGGAGCAGGGGAGGACAGATACGCAGTATTTT; cdr3_aa: CASAEQGRTDTQYF
j_call: TRBJ2-5; d_call: -; v_call: TRBV29-1; cdr3_length: 13; clone_size: -; cdr3_nt: TGCAGCGCCCGAACAGGGTTTGACGAGACCCAGTACTTC; cdr3_aa: CSARTGFDETQYF
j_call: TRBJ2-2; d_call: -; v_call: TRBV29-1; cdr3_length: 11; clone_size: few; cdr3_nt: TGCAGCGTCGGGACAACCGGGGAGCTGTTTTTT; cdr3_aa: CSVGTTGELFF
j_call: TRBJ2-3; d_call: TRBD2; v_call: TRBV7-2; cdr3_length: 15; clone_size: few; cdr3_nt: TGTGCCAGCAGCTTCCAGCGGGAGTATCGGAATACGCAGTATTTT; cdr3_aa: CASSFQREYRNTQYF
j_call: TRBJ1-2; d_call: TRBD1; v_call: TRBV3-1; cdr3_length: 13; clone_size: few; cdr3_nt: TGTGCCAGCAGCCAGACAGGGAACTATGGCTACACCTTC; cdr3_aa: CASSQTGNYGYTF
j_call: TRBJ1-2; d_call: -; v_call: TRBV19; cdr3_length: 13; clone_size: many; cdr3_nt: TGTGCCAGTAGTATCACTCAGGGCTCTGGCTACACCTTC; cdr3_aa: CASSITQGSGYTF
j_call: TRBJ2-7; d_call: -; v_call: TRBV20-1; cdr3_length: 15; clone_size: few; cdr3_nt: TGCAGTGCTAGAAGGTACCTGGGGGGTTCCTACGAGCAGTACTTC; cdr3_aa: CSARRYLGGSYEQYF
j_call: TRBJ2-3; d_call: -; v_call: TRBV11-2; cdr3_length: 18; clone_size: few; cdr3_nt: TGTGCCAGCAGCTTAGGGATGTCGGGGGAGATTTCCACAGATACGCAGTATTTT; cdr3_aa: CASSLGMSGEISTDTQYF
j_call: TRBJ1-1; d_call: -; v_call: TRBV7-9; cdr3_length: 14; clone_size: -; cdr3_nt: TGTGCCAGCAGCTTTAGACAGACAGACACTGAAGCTTTCTTT; cdr3_aa: CASSFRQTDTEAFF
j_call: TRBJ1-1; d_call: -; v_call: TRBV7-6; cdr3_length: 17; clone_size: few; cdr3_nt: TGTGCCAGCAGCTTAGACCCGCTGGGGACCATGAACACTGAAGCTTTCTTT; cdr3_aa: CASSLDPLGTMNTEAFF
j_call: TRBJ2-7; d_call: -; v_call: TRBV29-1; cdr3_length: 11; clone_size: -; cdr3_nt: TGCAGCGCCGACGACTCCTACGAGCAGTACTTC; cdr3_aa: CSADDSYEQYF
j_call: TRBJ2-7; d_call: -; v_call: TRBV28; cdr3_length: 14; clone_size: few; cdr3_nt: TGTGCCAGCAGTATTGGACGGGCCGCCTACGAGCAGTACTTC; cdr3_aa: CASSIGRAAYEQYF
j_call: TRBJ2-5; d_call: -; v_call: TRBV11-2; cdr3_length: 15; clone_size: few; cdr3_nt: TGTGCCAGCAGCGCAGGAACAAAGGAGGGGGAGACCCAGTACTTC; cdr3_aa: CASSAGTKEGETQYF
j_call: TRBJ2-2; d_call: TRBD2; v_call: TRBV6-1; cdr3_length: 17; clone_size: many; cdr3_nt: TGTGCCAGCAGTGAGCGACTAGCGGGGGGGCCTGGCGGGGAGCTGTTTTTT; cdr3_aa: CASSERLAGGPGGELFF
j_call: TRBJ1-1; d_call: -; v_call: TRBV12-3/TRBV12-4; cdr3_length: 13; clone_size: few; cdr3_nt: TGTGCCAGCAGTTCGAGGGGCCACACTGAAGCTTTCTTT; cdr3_aa: CASSSRGHTEAFF
j_call: TRBJ2-7; d_call: TRBD2; v_call: TRBV6-5; cdr3_length: 14; clone_size: many; cdr3_nt: TGTGCCAGCAGTTACCAGTCGGGGGGATACGAGCAGTACTTC; cdr3_aa: CASSYQSGGYEQYF
j_call: TRBJ2-3; d_call: TRBD2; v_call: TRBV4-1; cdr3_length: 16; clone_size: many; cdr3_nt: TGCGCCAGCAGCCTCCTGCCGGGACTAGGCCTGGATACGCAGTATTTT; cdr3_aa: CASSLLPGLGLDTQYF
j_call: TRBJ1-5; d_call: -; v_call: TRBV28; cdr3_length: 16; clone_size: few; cdr3_nt: TGTGCCAGCACCCCCGACGGACAGAGGAGCAATCAGCCCCAGCATTTT; cdr3_aa: CASTPDGQRSNQPQHF
j_call: TRBJ2-1; d_call: -; v_call: TRBV5-6; cdr3_length: 17; clone_size: many; cdr3_nt: TGTGCCAGCAGCTTCGCCCAGGGGTCGTGGTCCTACAATGAGCAGTTCTTC; cdr3_aa: CASSFAQGSWSYNEQFF
j_call: TRBJ2-3; d_call: -; v_call: TRBV7-2; cdr3_length: 12; clone_size: -; cdr3_nt: TGTGCCAGCAGCTGGTACACAGATACGCAGTATTTT; cdr3_aa: CASSWYTDTQYF
j_call: TRBJ2-1; d_call: -; v_call: TRBV18; cdr3_length: 13; clone_size: many; cdr3_nt: TGTGCCAGCTCACCAGGCCAGTACGATGAGCAGTTCTTC; cdr3_aa: CASSPGQYDEQFF
j_call: TRBJ1-1; d_call: -; v_call: TRBV2; cdr3_length: 14; clone_size: -; cdr3_nt: TGTGCCAGCAGTGTTTTGCAGATGAACACTGAAGCTTTCTTT; cdr3_aa: CASSVLQMNTEAFF